The TCR beta chain described here comes from a study of T cell responses to AZD1222 COVID-19 vaccine. The repertoire was sequenced with immunoSEQ multiplex PCR; TCRdb's copy has only in-frame clones and lacks some. The sample has 120,000 to 150,000 clones, roughly 86% seen once. With respect to this clone: What it binds is not known.

Study findings and constraints: Repertoire sampling occurred only after the peak T cell response. The number of AZD1222 recipients seropositive at baseline was only 6 or 7. Spike was spanned by vaccine-associated CD4 TCRs, which were dominant at 160-218 and 743-854.

V was pared by 1 base and J by 7 bases, with 16 bases between. The V gene's germline CDR1 is SEHNR and CDR2 FQNEAQ (reference sequence). CDR3 length equals 15 residues. The V call is TRBV7-9, the J call TRBJ1-2; D not certain. The receptor was derived from an adult who received the MenACWY meningococcal vaccine as a control. Here the sequenced sample was peripheral blood, taken 28 days after the second dose of the MenACWY control vaccine. The CDR3 sequence: CASSLDLVGNGGYTF. CDR3 coding DNA: TGTGCCAGCAGCTTAGATCTGGTAGGGAATGGTGGCTACACCTTC.